This is a list of T cell receptor beta chains from one sample in a study of cytomegalovirus exposure and HLA in healthy donors. Generated by immunoSEQ multiplex PCR, the TCRdb table keeps only in-frame clones and is missing some. The sample lists more than 85,000 clones; under 95% were seen once. Sequences were obtained from PBMCs. These receptors all stem from a woman aged 25 to 39 in good health and CMV-seropositive. The CDR3 runs from the conserved cysteine through the conserved F or W. A D gene is named only where the DNA matches it firmly. Expanded clones get a size class; other rows say once, few or many, or leave the size out.

d_call: .
clone_size: .
v_call: TRBV11-1
j_call: TRBJ1-4
cdr3_aa: CASSLGPATNEKLFF
cdr3_nt: TGTGCCAGCAGCTTGGGGCCGGCAACTAATGAAAAACTGTTTTTT

d_call: TRBD2
clone_size: .
v_call: TRBV18
j_call: TRBJ2-5
cdr3_aa: CASSPPGLAGGQETQYF
cdr3_nt: TGTGCCAGCTCACCACCAGGACTAGCGGGAGGGCAAGAGACCCAGTACTTC

d_call: .
clone_size: few
v_call: TRBV19
j_call: TRBJ1-5
cdr3_aa: CASMETANSNQPQHF
cdr3_nt: TGTGCCAGCATGGAGACAGCTAATAGCAATCAGCCCCAGCATTTT

d_call: TRBD2
clone_size: .
v_call: TRBV6-1
j_call: TRBJ2-7
cdr3_aa: CASSETLAGGPEQYF
cdr3_nt: TGTGCCAGCAGTGAAACGCTAGCGGGAGGGCCCGAGCAGTACTTC

d_call: .
clone_size: .
v_call: TRBV6-6
j_call: TRBJ1-5
cdr3_aa: CASSYGQADSNQPQHF
cdr3_nt: TGTGCCAGCAGTTACGGCCAGGCTGATAGCAATCAGCCCCAGCATTTT

d_call: TRBD2
clone_size: .
v_call: TRBV9
j_call: TRBJ2-1
cdr3_aa: CASSATSGREQFF
cdr3_nt: TGTGCCAGCAGCGCGACTAGCGGGAGAGAGCAGTTCTTC

d_call: TRBD1
clone_size: .
v_call: TRBV29-1
j_call: TRBJ2-3
cdr3_aa: CSVEDRGTDTQYF
cdr3_nt: TGCAGCGTTGAGGACAGGGGTACAGATACGCAGTATTTT

d_call: TRBD1
clone_size: .
v_call: TRBV5-6
j_call: TRBJ2-7
cdr3_aa: CASSFQTGDEQYF
cdr3_nt: TGTGCCAGCAGCTTTCAAACAGGGGACGAGCAGTACTTC

d_call: .
clone_size: .
v_call: TRBV28
j_call: TRBJ1-2
cdr3_aa: CASSLSPNYGYTF
cdr3_nt: TGTGCCAGCAGTTTGAGTCCGAATTACGGCTACACCTTC

d_call: TRBD1
clone_size: .
v_call: TRBV7-2
j_call: TRBJ1-1
cdr3_aa: CASSAETGDGTEAFF
cdr3_nt: TGTGCCAGCAGCGCCGAGACAGGGGACGGGACTGAAGCTTTCTTT

d_call: TRBD2
clone_size: .
v_call: TRBV4-3
j_call: TRBJ2-7
cdr3_aa: CASSQRTSGSYEQYF
cdr3_nt: TGCGCCAGCAGCCAACGGACTAGCGGGAGCTACGAGCAGTACTTC

d_call: TRBD1
clone_size: .
v_call: TRBV6-1
j_call: TRBJ1-2
cdr3_aa: CASSEEEGTGNYGYTF
cdr3_nt: TGTGCCAGCAGTGAAGAGGAAGGGACAGGGAACTATGGCTACACCTTC

d_call: TRBD1
clone_size: .
v_call: TRBV10-3
j_call: TRBJ2-7
cdr3_aa: CASGRPGGGTLEGVQYF
cdr3_nt: TGTGCCTCCGGGCGCCCAGGGGGCGGAACCTTAGAAGGAGTGCAGTACTTC

d_call: .
clone_size: .
v_call: TRBV7-9
j_call: TRBJ1-1
cdr3_aa: CASSLVAGLRNTEAFF
cdr3_nt: TGTGCCAGCAGCTTAGTTGCAGGTCTTCGGAACACTGAAGCTTTCTTT

d_call: TRBD1
clone_size: .
v_call: TRBV6-1
j_call: TRBJ2-7
cdr3_aa: CASVVRGQIGEQYF
cdr3_nt: TGTGCCAGCGTTGTCAGGGGGCAGATAGGCGAGCAGTACTTC

d_call: TRBD2
clone_size: .
v_call: TRBV28
j_call: TRBJ2-7
cdr3_aa: CASRKPYRTSPTYEQYF
cdr3_nt: TGTGCCAGCCGAAAGCCCTACCGGACTAGTCCTACCTACGAGCAGTACTTC

d_call: TRBD1
clone_size: .
v_call: TRBV5-3
j_call: TRBJ2-7
cdr3_aa: CASSLGQGMGEQYF
cdr3_nt: TGTGCCAGCAGCTTGGGACAGGGTATGGGTGAGCAGTACTTC

d_call: TRBD1
clone_size: once
v_call: TRBV19
j_call: TRBJ2-1
cdr3_aa: CASRDPGQGSNEQFF
cdr3_nt: TGTGCCAGTAGGGATCCGGGACAGGGTTCCAATGAGCAGTTCTTC

d_call: TRBD2
clone_size: .
v_call: TRBV5-1
j_call: TRBJ2-3
cdr3_aa: CASSLLAGATDTQYF
cdr3_nt: TGCGCCAGCAGTCTGTTAGCGGGGGCCACAGATACGCAGTATTTT

d_call: TRBD2
clone_size: .
v_call: TRBV19
j_call: TRBJ2-1
cdr3_aa: CASSIGASGIYNEQFF
cdr3_nt: TGTGCCAGTAGTATTGGGGCTAGCGGGATTTACAATGAGCAGTTCTTC

d_call: TRBD2
clone_size: once
v_call: TRBV5-1
j_call: TRBJ2-7
cdr3_aa: CASSGMGLAGGYEQYF
cdr3_nt: TGCGCCAGCAGCGGTATGGGACTAGCGGGAGGCTACGAGCAGTACTTC

d_call: TRBD2
clone_size: .
v_call: TRBV7-3
j_call: TRBJ2-2
cdr3_aa: CASSSGTSGRGELFF
cdr3_nt: TGTGCCAGCAGCTCCGGGACTAGCGGGAGGGGGGAGCTGTTTTTT

d_call: .
clone_size: .
v_call: TRBV30
j_call: TRBJ2-1
cdr3_aa: CASRSSREQFF
cdr3_nt: TGTGCCTCGAGGAGCTCGCGTGAGCAGTTCTTC

d_call: TRBD2
clone_size: .
v_call: TRBV5-8
j_call: TRBJ2-7
cdr3_aa: CASRIAGGSYEQYF
cdr3_nt: TGTGCCAGCAGGATAGCGGGAGGGTCCTACGAGCAGTACTTC

d_call: TRBD2
clone_size: .
v_call: TRBV27
j_call: TRBJ2-1
cdr3_aa: CASRRTSGYNEQFF
cdr3_nt: TGTGCCAGCAGAAGGACTAGCGGTTACAATGAGCAGTTCTTC

d_call: .
clone_size: .
v_call: TRBV30
j_call: TRBJ1-3
cdr3_aa: CAWSPTGWSDTIYF
cdr3_nt: TGTGCCTGGAGTCCTACAGGATGGAGCGACACCATATATTTT

d_call: TRBD1
clone_size: .
v_call: TRBV11-1
j_call: TRBJ2-5
cdr3_aa: CASSTPRQGVEETQYF
cdr3_nt: TGTGCCAGCAGCACACCCAGACAGGGAGTAGAAGAGACCCAGTACTTC

d_call: .
clone_size: .
v_call: TRBV2
j_call: TRBJ1-5
cdr3_aa: CASSEAIGQMGPQHF
cdr3_nt: TGTGCCAGCAGTGAAGCAATAGGACAGATGGGACCCCAGCATTTT

d_call: TRBD1
clone_size: few
v_call: TRBV2
j_call: TRBJ1-2
cdr3_aa: CASSAAGGWQSGYTF
cdr3_nt: TGTGCCAGCAGTGCGGCAGGGGGATGGCAGAGTGGCTACACCTTC

d_call: .
clone_size: .
v_call: TRBV7-2
j_call: TRBJ1-3
cdr3_aa: CASSLQSGSGNTIYF
cdr3_nt: TGTGCCAGCAGCTTGCAGTCTGGCTCTGGAAACACCATATATTTT

d_call: .
clone_size: .
v_call: TRBV5-4
j_call: TRBJ2-5
cdr3_aa: CASSTGSPREETQYF
cdr3_nt: TGTGCCAGCAGTACTGGGAGCCCGAGAGAAGAGACCCAGTACTTC

d_call: .
clone_size: .
v_call: TRBV27
j_call: TRBJ1-1
cdr3_aa: CASSYAGRNTEAFF
cdr3_nt: TGTGCCAGCAGTTATGCGGGACGGAACACTGAAGCTTTCTTT

d_call: TRBD1
clone_size: once
v_call: TRBV4-3
j_call: TRBJ2-5
cdr3_aa: CASSQGRGQGETQYF
cdr3_nt: TGCGCCAGCAGCCAAGGGAGGGGACAGGGAGAGACCCAGTACTTC

d_call: .
clone_size: .
v_call: TRBV7-2
j_call: TRBJ2-7
cdr3_aa: CASSLSRTTNSYEQYF
cdr3_nt: TGTGCCAGCAGCTTAAGTCGGACTACCAACTCCTACGAGCAGTACTTC

d_call: .
clone_size: .
v_call: TRBV4-3
j_call: TRBJ2-1
cdr3_aa: CASSQEVGTGGYNEQFF
cdr3_nt: TGCGCCAGCAGCCAAGAGGTAGGGACTGGTGGATACAATGAGCAGTTCTTC

d_call: TRBD2
clone_size: .
v_call: TRBV6-4
j_call: TRBJ2-3
cdr3_aa: CASSGTSGRGPDTQYF
cdr3_nt: TGTGCCAGCAGTGGGACTAGCGGGAGGGGCCCAGATACGCAGTATTTT

d_call: .
clone_size: few
v_call: TRBV6-6
j_call: TRBJ1-5
cdr3_aa: CASTISGDSNQPQHF
cdr3_nt: TGTGCCAGCACAATCTCAGGGGATAGCAATCAGCCCCAGCATTTT

d_call: TRBD1
clone_size: .
v_call: TRBV4-1
j_call: TRBJ2-5
cdr3_aa: CASSQTGGETQYF
cdr3_nt: TGCGCCAGCAGCCAAACAGGGGGGGAGACCCAGTACTTC

d_call: TRBD2
clone_size: .
v_call: TRBV9
j_call: TRBJ2-5
cdr3_aa: CASSVGVGGSGRAAETQYF
cdr3_nt: TGTGCCAGCAGCGTAGGCGTGGGCGGAAGCGGGAGGGCGGCAGAGACCCAGTACTTC

d_call: TRBD1
clone_size: .
v_call: TRBV2
j_call: TRBJ1-5
cdr3_aa: CASSGGQGWSQPQHF
cdr3_nt: TGTGCCAGCAGTGGGGGACAGGGATGGAGTCAGCCCCAGCATTTT

d_call: TRBD2
clone_size: .
v_call: TRBV19
j_call: TRBJ2-2
cdr3_aa: CASRGLAGGLATGELFF
cdr3_nt: TGTGCCAGTAGGGGACTAGCGGGAGGTTTGGCCACCGGGGAGCTGTTTTTT

d_call: .
clone_size: .
v_call: TRBV6-6
j_call: TRBJ1-1
cdr3_aa: CASTRGVYTEAFF
cdr3_nt: TGTGCCAGCACCCGCGGGGTGTACACTGAAGCTTTCTTT

d_call: .
clone_size: .
v_call: TRBV7-2
j_call: TRBJ2-1
cdr3_aa: CASSPTRGSYNEQFF
cdr3_nt: TGTGCCAGCAGCCCTACGAGGGGGTCCTACAATGAGCAGTTCTTC

d_call: TRBD2
clone_size: .
v_call: TRBV28
j_call: TRBJ2-7
cdr3_aa: CASGRGGRVYEQYF
cdr3_nt: TGTGCCAGTGGGCGCGGCGGGAGGGTCTACGAGCAGTACTTC

d_call: TRBD2
clone_size: few
v_call: TRBV6-1
j_call: TRBJ2-5
cdr3_aa: CATRLASETQYF
cdr3_nt: TGTGCCACCCGACTAGCGTCGGAGACCCAGTACTTC

d_call: .
clone_size: .
v_call: TRBV28
j_call: TRBJ1-5
cdr3_aa: CASTLEVFQPQHF
cdr3_nt: TGTGCCAGCACCCTAGAGGTATTTCAGCCCCAGCATTTT

d_call: .
clone_size: few
v_call: TRBV6-5
j_call: TRBJ1-1
cdr3_aa: CASSYAGENTEAFF
cdr3_nt: TGTGCCAGCAGTTACGCAGGGGAGAACACTGAAGCTTTCTTT

d_call: .
clone_size: .
v_call: TRBV5-4
j_call: TRBJ1-2
cdr3_aa: CASSQTDLKRGYGYTF
cdr3_nt: TGTGCCAGCAGCCAGACGGACCTTAAACGGGGCTATGGCTACACCTTC

d_call: TRBD1
clone_size: .
v_call: TRBV28
j_call: TRBJ2-1
cdr3_aa: CASMLDRVNNEQFF
cdr3_nt: TGTGCCAGCATGCTGGACAGGGTTAACAATGAGCAGTTCTTC

d_call: TRBD1
clone_size: .
v_call: TRBV27
j_call: TRBJ1-4
cdr3_aa: CASSLSEDRAEKLFF
cdr3_nt: TGTGCCAGCAGTTTATCGGAGGACAGGGCTGAAAAACTGTTTTTT

d_call: TRBD1
clone_size: .
v_call: TRBV6-1
j_call: TRBJ2-1
cdr3_aa: CASSEQTPRDRYPNEQFF
cdr3_nt: TGTGCCAGCAGTGAACAGACACCCCGGGACAGGTATCCCAATGAGCAGTTCTTC

d_call: .
clone_size: .
v_call: TRBV6-6
j_call: TRBJ1-2
cdr3_aa: CASSYSTGGDYGYTF
cdr3_nt: TGTGCCAGCAGTTACTCGACGGGGGGGGACTATGGCTACACCTTC